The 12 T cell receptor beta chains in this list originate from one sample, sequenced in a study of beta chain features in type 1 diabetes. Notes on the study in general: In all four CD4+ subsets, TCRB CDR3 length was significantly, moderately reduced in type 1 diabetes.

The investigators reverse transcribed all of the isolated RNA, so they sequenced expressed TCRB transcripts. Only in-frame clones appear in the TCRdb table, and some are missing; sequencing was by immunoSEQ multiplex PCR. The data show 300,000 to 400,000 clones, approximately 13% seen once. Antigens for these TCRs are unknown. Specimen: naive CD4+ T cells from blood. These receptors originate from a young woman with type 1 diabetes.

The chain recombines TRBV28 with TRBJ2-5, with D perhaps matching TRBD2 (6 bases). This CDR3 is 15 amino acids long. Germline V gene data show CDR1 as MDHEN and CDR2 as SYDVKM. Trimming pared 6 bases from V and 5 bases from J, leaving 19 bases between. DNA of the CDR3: TGTGCCAGCAGCATAACTGGGACTGGCGGGGAGACCCAGTACTTC. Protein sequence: CASSITGTGGETQYF. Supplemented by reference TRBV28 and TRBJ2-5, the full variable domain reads DVKVTQSSRYLVKRTGEKVFLECVQDMDHENMFWYRQDPGLGLRLIYFSYDVKMKEKGDIPEGYSVSREKKERFSLILESASTNQTSMYLCASSITGTGGETQYFGPGTRLLVL.

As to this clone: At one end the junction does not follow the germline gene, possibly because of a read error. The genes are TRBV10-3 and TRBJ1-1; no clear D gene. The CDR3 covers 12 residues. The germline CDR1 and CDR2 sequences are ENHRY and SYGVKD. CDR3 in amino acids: CAISGSGPTRDF. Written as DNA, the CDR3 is TGTGCCATCAGTGGGAGTGGCCCGACGAGAGATTTT.

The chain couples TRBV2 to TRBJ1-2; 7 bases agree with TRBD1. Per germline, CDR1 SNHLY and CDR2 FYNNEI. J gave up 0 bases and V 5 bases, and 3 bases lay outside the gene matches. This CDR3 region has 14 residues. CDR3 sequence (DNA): TGTGCCAGCAGTCGGACAGGACCTAACTATGGCTACACCTTC. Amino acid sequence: CASSRTGPNYGYTF.

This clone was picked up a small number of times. DNA of the CDR3: TGTGCCAGCAGCGTAACTAGGAGCTCCTACGAGCAGTACGTC. This gives the protein CASSVTRSSYEQYV. The V and J genes are TRBV9 and TRBJ2-7; a possible D gene is TRBD2 (5 bases). Germline CDR1 is SGDLS and CDR2 is YYNGEE. CDR3 length: 14 residues. The germline V and J ends were trimmed by 1 base and 0 bases, with 8 bases remaining between them.

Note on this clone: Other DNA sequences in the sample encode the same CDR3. CDR3 region: CASSLSGSYNEQFF. In DNA form, the CDR3 reads TGTGCCAGCAGCTTAAGCGGTTCGTACAATGAGCAGTTCTTC. The J gene is TRBJ2-1, the V gene TRBV11-2; tentatively, D is TRBD2 (5 bases). V lost 2 bases to trimming and J lost 4 bases, with 9 bases between them. CDR3 length: 14 amino acids. CDR1 is SGHAT, CDR2 FQNNGV, per germline. Filled out from reference TRBV11-2 and TRBJ2-1, the complete variable domain reads EAGVAQSPRYKIIEKRQSVAFWCNPISGHATLYWYQQILGQGPKLLIQFQNNGVVDDSQLPKDRFSAERLKGVDSTLKIQPAKLEDSAVYLCASSLSGSYNEQFFGPGTRLTVL.

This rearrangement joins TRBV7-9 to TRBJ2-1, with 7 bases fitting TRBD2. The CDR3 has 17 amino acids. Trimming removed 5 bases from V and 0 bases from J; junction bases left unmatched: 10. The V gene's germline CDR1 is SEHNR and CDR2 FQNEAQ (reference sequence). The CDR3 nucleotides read TGTGCCAGCAGCCCGAGGGCGGGAGATGGCTCCTACAATGAGCAGTTCTTC. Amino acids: CASSPRAGDGSYNEQFF.

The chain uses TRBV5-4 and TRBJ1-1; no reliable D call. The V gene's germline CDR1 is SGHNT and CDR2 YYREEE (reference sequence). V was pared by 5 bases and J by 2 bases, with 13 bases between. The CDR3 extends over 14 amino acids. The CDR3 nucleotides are TGTGCCAGCAGTTCCGGGAAACCCAACACTGAAGCTTTCTTT. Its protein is CASSSGKPNTEAFF. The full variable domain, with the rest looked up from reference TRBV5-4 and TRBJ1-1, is ETGVTQSPTHLIKTRGQQVTLRCSSQSGHNTVSWYQQALGQGPQFIFQYYREEENGRGNFPPRFSGLQFPNYSSELNVNALELDDSALYLCASSSGKPNTEAFFGQGTRLTVV.

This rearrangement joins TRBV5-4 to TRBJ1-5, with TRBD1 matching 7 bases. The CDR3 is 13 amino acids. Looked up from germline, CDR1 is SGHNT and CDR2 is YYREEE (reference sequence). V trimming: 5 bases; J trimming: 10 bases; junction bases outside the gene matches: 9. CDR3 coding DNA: TGTGCCAGCAGTCCCGGGACAGTCGGACCCCAGCATTTT. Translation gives CASSPGTVGPQHF.

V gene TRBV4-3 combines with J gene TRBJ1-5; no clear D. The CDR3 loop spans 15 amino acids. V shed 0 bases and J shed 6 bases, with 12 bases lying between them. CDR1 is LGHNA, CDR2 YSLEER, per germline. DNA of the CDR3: TGCGCCAGCAGCCAAGAGCCGAGATCGGGTCAGCCCCAGCATTTT. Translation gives CASSQEPRSGQPQHF.

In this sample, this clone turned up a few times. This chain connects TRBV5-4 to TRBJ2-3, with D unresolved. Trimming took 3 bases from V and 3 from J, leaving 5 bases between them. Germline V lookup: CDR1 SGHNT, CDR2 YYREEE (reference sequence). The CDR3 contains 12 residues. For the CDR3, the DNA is TGTGCCAGCAGCTCTATGACAGATACGCAGTATTTT. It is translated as CASSSMTDTQYF.

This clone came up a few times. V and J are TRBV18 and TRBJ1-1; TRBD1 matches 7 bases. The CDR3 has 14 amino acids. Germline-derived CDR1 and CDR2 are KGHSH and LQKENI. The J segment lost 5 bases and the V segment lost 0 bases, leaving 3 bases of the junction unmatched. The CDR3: CASSPPNRGTEAFF. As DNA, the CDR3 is TGTGCCAGCTCACCACCGAACAGGGGAACTGAAGCTTTCTTT.

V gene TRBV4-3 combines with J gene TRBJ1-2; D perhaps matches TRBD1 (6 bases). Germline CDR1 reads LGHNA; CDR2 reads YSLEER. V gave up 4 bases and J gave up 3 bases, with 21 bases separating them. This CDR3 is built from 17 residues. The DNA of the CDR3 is TGCGCCAGCAGCCGGTGGGGGGGCGGGGGACGCGACTATGGCTACACCTTC. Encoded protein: CASSRWGGGGRDYGYTF.